This T cell receptor beta chain was documented in a study of blood T cell repertoires in COVID-19. V dropped 2 bases and J dropped 2 bases, with 7 bases sitting between them. There are 14 residues in the CDR3. The germline CDR1 and CDR2 sequences are LGHNT and FRNRAP. Sequencing was performed with immunoSEQ multiplex PCR; in TCRdb, only in-frame clones are kept and a portion is missing. This table has about 230,000 clones, roughly 86% appearing once. The source material was peripheral blood. The chain links TRBV12-5 to TRBJ1-3; the D gene is possibly TRBD1 (5 bases). The TCR sequence derives from a woman aged 55 to 70 with acute or convalescent COVID-19. This CDR3 is CASGLTGAGNTIYF. The CDR3 DNA follows: TGTGCTAGTGGTTTGACGGGGGCTGGAAACACCATATATTTT.